Each of the 5 T cell receptor beta chains below was sequenced from the same sample in a study of blood T cells in healthy people across ages. A J-beta primer mix and a sample-barcoded 5' primer were used in a second PCR of about 7 to 12 cycles. TCRdb independently ran MiXCR on the 5' RACE reads; one entry per CDR3 protein. The data contain some 1 million distinct CDR3 sequences, more than 40% of them singletons. Material for sequencing was blood. These receptors all stem from a woman in her sixties or seventies in good health.

V is TRBV5-5 and J is TRBJ1-2; tentative D call: TRBD1 (6 bases). CDR1 SGHKS and CDR2 YYEKEE come from the germline V gene (reference sequence). This CDR3 has 14 residues. Trimming stripped 4 bases from V and 3 bases from J, with 13 bases between. CDR3 residues: CASSVDTGYYGYTF. In DNA form, the CDR3 reads TGTGCCAGCAGCGTGGATACAGGGTACTATGGCTACACCTTC.

The chain employs TRBV25-1 and TRBJ2-1, with TRBD2 identical over 9 bases. Germline V gives CDR1 MGHDK, CDR2 SYGVNS. The CDR3 spans 13 residues. V was clipped by 3 bases and J by 10 bases; unmatched bases: 4. The CDR3 nucleotides are TGTGCCAGCAGTGATATAGCGGGAGCCGAGCAGTTCTTC. Encoded protein: CASSDIAGAEQFF. The variable domain in full, completed from reference TRBV25-1 and TRBJ2-1, reads EADIYQTPRYLVIGTGKKITLECSQTMGHDKMYWYQQDPGMELHLIHYSYGVNSTEKGDLSSESTVSRIRTEHFPLTLESARPSHTSQYLCASSDIAGAEQFFGPGTRLTVL.

This chain uses TRBV20-1 with TRBJ2-7; no firm D call. The CDR3 runs 15 residues. The germline CDR1 and CDR2 sequences are DFQATT and SNEGSKA (reference sequence). Trimming removed 2 bases at V and 1 base at J, with 15 bases between. The CDR3 nucleotides read TGCAGTGCTAGACCCTGGGCAGCGTCGTCCTACGAGCAGTACTTC. Its translation is CSARPWAASSYEQYF.

The chain uses TRBV7-8 and TRBJ2-3; D may be TRBD1 or TRBD2 (5 bases each). Germline V CDR1 and CDR2: SGHVS, FQNEAQ. CDR3 length: 14 residues. V lost 1 base and J lost 4, with 9 bases in between. CDR3 bases: TGTGCCAGCAGCTTAGGAGGGGCGGCAGATACGCAGTATTTT. The encoded protein is CASSLGGAADTQYF.

In its sample, this clonotype was seen many times. This chain joins TRBV27 and TRBJ1-5; 7 bases are shared with TRBD1. Trimming took 0 bases from V and 11 from J; bases not matched to a gene: 4. This CDR3 spans 13 amino acids. Germline CDR1 MNHEY, CDR2 SMNVEV (reference sequence). CDR3 in DNA: TGTGCCAGCAGTTTATCGACAGGGTCATCCCAGCATTTT. It specifies CASSLSTGSSQHF.